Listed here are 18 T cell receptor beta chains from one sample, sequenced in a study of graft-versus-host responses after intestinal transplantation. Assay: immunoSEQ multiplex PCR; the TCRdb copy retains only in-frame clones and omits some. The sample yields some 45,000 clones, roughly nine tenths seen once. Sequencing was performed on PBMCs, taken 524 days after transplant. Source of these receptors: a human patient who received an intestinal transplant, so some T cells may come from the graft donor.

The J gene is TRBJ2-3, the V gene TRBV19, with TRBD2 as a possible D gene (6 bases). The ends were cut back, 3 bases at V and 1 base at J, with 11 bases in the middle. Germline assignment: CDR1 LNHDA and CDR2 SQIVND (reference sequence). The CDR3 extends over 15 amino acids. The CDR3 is CASSIGGVGTDTQYF. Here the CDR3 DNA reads TGTGCCAGTAGTATCGGGGGAGTGGGCACAGATACGCAGTATTTT.

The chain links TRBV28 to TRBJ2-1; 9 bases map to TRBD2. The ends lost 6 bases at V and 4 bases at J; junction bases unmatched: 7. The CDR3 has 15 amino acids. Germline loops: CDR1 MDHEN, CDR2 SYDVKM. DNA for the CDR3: TGTGCCAGCAGGATAGCGGGAGAAAGTTACAATGAGCAGTTCTTC. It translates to CASRIAGESYNEQFF.

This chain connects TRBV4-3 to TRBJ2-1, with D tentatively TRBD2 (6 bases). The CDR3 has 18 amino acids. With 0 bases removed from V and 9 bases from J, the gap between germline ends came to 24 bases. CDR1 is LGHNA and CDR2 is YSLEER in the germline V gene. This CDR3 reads CASSQDLPASVTLSEQFF. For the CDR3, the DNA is TGCGCCAGCAGCCAAGATCTCCCGGCTAGCGTAACCCTCAGTGAGCAGTTCTTC.

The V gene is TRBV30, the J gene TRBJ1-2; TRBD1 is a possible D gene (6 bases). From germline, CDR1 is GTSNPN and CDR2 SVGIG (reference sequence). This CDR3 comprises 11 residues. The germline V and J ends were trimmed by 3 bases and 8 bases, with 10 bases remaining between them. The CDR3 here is CAWRQGGGYTF. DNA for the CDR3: TGTGCCTGGAGACAGGGAGGCGGCTACACCTTC.

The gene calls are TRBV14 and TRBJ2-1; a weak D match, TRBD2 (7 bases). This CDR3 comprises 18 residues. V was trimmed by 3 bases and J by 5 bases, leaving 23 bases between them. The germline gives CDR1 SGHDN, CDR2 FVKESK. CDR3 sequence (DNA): TGTGCCAGCAGCCAGGAGTGGGGGGGCAGGGGCGAGGACAATGAGCAGTTCTTC. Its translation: CASSQEWGGRGEDNEQFF.

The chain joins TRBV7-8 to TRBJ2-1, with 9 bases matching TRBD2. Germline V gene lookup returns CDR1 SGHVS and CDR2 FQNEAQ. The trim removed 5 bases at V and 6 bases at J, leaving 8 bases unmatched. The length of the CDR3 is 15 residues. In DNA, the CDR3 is TGTGCCAGCAGCCCTGGGCTAGCGGGGAGCAATGAGCAGTTCTTC. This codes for CASSPGLAGSNEQFF.

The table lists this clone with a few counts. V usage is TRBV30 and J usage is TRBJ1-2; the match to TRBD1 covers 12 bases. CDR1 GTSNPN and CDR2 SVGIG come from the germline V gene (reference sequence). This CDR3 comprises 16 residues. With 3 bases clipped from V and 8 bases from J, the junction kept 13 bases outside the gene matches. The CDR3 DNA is TGTGCCTGGAGCTTAACAGGGGACAGGGGGCGCAGGGGCTACACCTTC. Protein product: CAWSLTGDRGRRGYTF. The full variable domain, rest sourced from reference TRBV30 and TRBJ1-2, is SQTIHQWPATLVQPVGSPLSLECTVEGTSNPNLYWYRQAAGRGLQLLFYSVGIGQISSEVPQNLSASRPQDRQFILSSKKLLLSDSGFYLCAWSLTGDRGRRGYTFGSGTRLTVV.

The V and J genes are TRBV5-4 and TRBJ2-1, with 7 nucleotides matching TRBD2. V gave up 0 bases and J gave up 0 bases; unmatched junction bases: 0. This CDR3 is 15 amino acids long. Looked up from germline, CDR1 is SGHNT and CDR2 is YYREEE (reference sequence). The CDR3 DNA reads TGTGCCAGCAGCTTGGGGACTAGCTCCTACAATGAGCAGTTCTTC. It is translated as CASSLGTSSYNEQFF.

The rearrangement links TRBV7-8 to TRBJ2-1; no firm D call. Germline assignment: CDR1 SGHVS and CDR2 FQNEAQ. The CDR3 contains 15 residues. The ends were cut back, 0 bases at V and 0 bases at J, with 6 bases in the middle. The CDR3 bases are TGTGCCAGCAGCTTAGCGGAGAGCTCCTACAATGAGCAGTTCTTC. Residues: CASSLAESSYNEQFF.

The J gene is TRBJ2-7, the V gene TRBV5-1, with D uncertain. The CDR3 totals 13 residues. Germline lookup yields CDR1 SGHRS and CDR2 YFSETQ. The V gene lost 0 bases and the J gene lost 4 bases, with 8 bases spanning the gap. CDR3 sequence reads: CASSLARYYEQYF. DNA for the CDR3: TGCGCCAGCAGCTTGGCCCGATATTACGAGCAGTACTTC.

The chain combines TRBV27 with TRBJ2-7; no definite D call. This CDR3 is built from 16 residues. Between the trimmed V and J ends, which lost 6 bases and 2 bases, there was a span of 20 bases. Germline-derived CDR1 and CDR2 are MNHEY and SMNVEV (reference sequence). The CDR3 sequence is CASSLSLGPQTYEQYF. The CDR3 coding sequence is TGTGCCAGCAGCCTCTCACTGGGTCCACAGACCTACGAGCAGTACTTC.

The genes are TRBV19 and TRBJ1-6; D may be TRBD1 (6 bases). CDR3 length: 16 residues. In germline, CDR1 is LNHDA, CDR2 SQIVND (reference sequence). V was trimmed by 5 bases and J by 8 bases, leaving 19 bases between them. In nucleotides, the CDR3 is TGTGCCAGTAGTTGGGGGCTCCCGCCAAGTGATTCACCCCTCCACTTT. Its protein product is CASSWGLPPSDSPLHF.

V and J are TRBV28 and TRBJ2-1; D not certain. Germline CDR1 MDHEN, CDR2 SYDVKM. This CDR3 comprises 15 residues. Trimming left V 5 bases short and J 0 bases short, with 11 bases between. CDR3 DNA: TGTGCCAGCAGTCGTAGTCCCCCCTCCTACAATGAGCAGTTCTTC. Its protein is CASSRSPPSYNEQFF.

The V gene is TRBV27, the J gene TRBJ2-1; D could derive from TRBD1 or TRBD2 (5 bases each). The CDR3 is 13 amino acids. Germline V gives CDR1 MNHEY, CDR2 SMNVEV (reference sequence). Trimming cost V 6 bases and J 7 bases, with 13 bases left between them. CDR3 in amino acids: CASRGTAKNEQFF. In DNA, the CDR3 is TGTGCCAGCAGGGGGACGGCAAAAAATGAGCAGTTCTTC.

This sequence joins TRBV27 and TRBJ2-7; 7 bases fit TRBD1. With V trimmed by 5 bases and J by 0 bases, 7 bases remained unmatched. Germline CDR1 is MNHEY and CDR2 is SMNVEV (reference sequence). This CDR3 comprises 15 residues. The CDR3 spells CASSPLQGFSYEQYF. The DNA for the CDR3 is TGTGCCAGCAGTCCGCTACAGGGGTTCTCCTACGAGCAGTACTTC.

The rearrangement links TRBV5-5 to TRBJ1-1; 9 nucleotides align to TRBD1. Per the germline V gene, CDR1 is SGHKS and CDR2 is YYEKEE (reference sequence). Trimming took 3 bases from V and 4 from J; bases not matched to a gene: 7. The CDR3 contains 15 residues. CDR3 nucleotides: TGTGCCAGCAGCTGGGAAACAGGGGGCCCCACTGAAGCTTTCTTT. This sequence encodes CASSWETGGPTEAFF. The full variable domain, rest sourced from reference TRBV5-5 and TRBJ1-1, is DAGVTQSPTHLIKTRGQQVTLRCSPISGHKSVSWYQQVLGQGPQFIFQYYEKEERGRGNFPDRFSARQFPNYSSELNVNALLLGDSALYLCASSWETGGPTEAFFGQGTRLTVV.

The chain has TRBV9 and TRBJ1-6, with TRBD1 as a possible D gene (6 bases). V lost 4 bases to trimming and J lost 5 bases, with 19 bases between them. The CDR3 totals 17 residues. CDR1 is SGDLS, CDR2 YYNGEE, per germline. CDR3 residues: CASSISRDTEDNSPLHF. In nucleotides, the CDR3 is TGTGCCAGCAGCATCTCCCGGGACACCGAAGATAATTCACCCCTCCACTTT. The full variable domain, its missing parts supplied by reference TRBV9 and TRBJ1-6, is DSGVTQTPKHLITATGQRVTLRCSPRSGDLSVYWYQQSLDQGLQFLIQYYNGEERAKGNILERFSAQQFPDLHSELNLSSLELGDSALYFCASSISRDTEDNSPLHFGNGTRLTVT.

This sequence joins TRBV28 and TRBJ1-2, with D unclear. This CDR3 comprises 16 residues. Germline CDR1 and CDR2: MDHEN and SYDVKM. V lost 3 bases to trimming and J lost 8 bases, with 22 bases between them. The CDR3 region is CASSFEARARIRGYTF. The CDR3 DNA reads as TGTGCCAGCAGTTTCGAAGCGAGGGCGCGAATTCGGGGCTACACCTTC.